This entry lists 24 T cell receptor beta chains sequenced from one sample in a study of CD8+CD57+ T cells in acquired aplastic anemia. Genomic DNA provided the template from which TCR beta VDJ and CDR3 profiles were obtained. TCRdb reanalysed the reads using MiXCR and keeps one entry per CDR3 protein. Of fewer than 200,000 distinct CDR3 sequences listed, 55% to 75% were seen once; the top ten hold 45% to 50%. The sequenced sample consisted of sorted CD4+, CD8+, or CD8+CD57+ T cells (not recorded which) from PBMCs. All receptors come from a human donor in good health.

The J gene is TRBJ2-5, the V gene TRBV14; the D gene is possibly TRBD1 (5 bases). CDR1 and CDR2 from the germline V gene are SGHDN and FVKESK. Trimming cost V 1 base and J 3 bases, with 12 bases left between them. The CDR3 is 15 amino acids. CDR3 sequence reads: CASSQVGRREETQYF. The DNA of the CDR3 is TGTGCCAGCAGCCAAGTGGGGCGGCGAGAAGAGACCCAGTACTTC.

The chain employs TRBV29-1 and TRBJ1-6; 7 bases are a match to TRBD1. CDR1 SQVTM and CDR2 ANQGSEA come from the germline V gene. The CDR3 runs to 14 residues. The V gene end was trimmed by 7 bases and the J gene end by 5 bases; junction bases not matched to a gene: 8. CDR3 region: CSARDSTDNSPLHF. The CDR3 DNA sequence: TGCAGCGCACGGGACAGCACCGATAATTCACCCCTCCACTTT.

The chain combines TRBV29-1 with TRBJ1-4; unclear D gene. Germline assignment: CDR1 SQVTM and CDR2 ANQGSEA. The CDR3 contains 14 residues. V was clipped by 3 bases and J by 3 bases, with 11 bases between them. The CDR3, as DNA: TGCAGCGTTGATGTCTCCGGGGCTAATGAAAAACTGTTTTTT. As protein: CSVDVSGANEKLFF.

The rearrangement uses TRBV29-1 and TRBJ2-7, with D possibly being TRBD1 (6 bases). Trimming left V 6 bases short and J 0 bases short, with 15 bases between. This CDR3 has 14 amino acids. Per the germline V gene, CDR1 is SQVTM and CDR2 is ANQGSEA. The CDR3 loop is CSVLTGPSSYEQYF. The CDR3, as DNA: TGCAGCGTGTTAACAGGGCCAAGCTCCTACGAGCAGTACTTC.

The table lists this clonotype with many counts. This chain uses TRBV4-3 with TRBJ1-2; 7 nucleotides match TRBD1. Germline trimming cut 2 bases from V and 0 bases from J; bases unmatched to any gene: 9. The CDR3 runs 17 residues. Germline CDR1 is LGHNA and CDR2 is YSLEER. CDR3 amino acids: CASSQSPTDRTNYGYTF. CDR3 bases: TGCGCCAGCAGCCAAAGCCCGACGGACAGGACTAACTATGGCTACACCTTC.

The chain employs TRBV2 and TRBJ2-5; the D call may be TRBD1 or TRBD2 (5 bases each). V shed 7 bases and J shed 4 bases, with 16 bases lying between them. The CDR3 contains 14 residues. Germline assignment: CDR1 SNHLY and CDR2 FYNNEI. CDR3: CASKARLGTETQYF. CDR3 DNA: TGTGCCAGCAAGGCGAGGTTGGGGACAGAGACCCAGTACTTC.

The CDR3 protein is CAGGTVGNQPQHF. The CDR3 DNA follows: TGTGCCGGGGGGACGGTCGGCAATCAGCCCCAGCATTTT. The chain couples TRBV2 to TRBJ1-5; tentative D call: TRBD1 (5 bases). The CDR3 is 13 residues long. CDR1 SNHLY and CDR2 FYNNEI come from the germline V gene. V lost 11 bases to trimming and J lost 2 bases, with 13 bases between them.

The rearrangement uses TRBV6-5 and TRBJ2-2, with TRBD1 matching over 8 bases. Germline CDR1 is MNHEY and CDR2 is SVGAGI. Trimming took 8 bases from V and 8 from J; bases not matched to a gene: 16. The CDR3 is 16 residues long. This chain's CDR3 is CASCSPTGGRIGELFF. CDR3 in DNA: TGTGCCAGCTGCAGTCCAACAGGGGGAAGGATTGGGGAGCTGTTTTTT.

The CDR3 region has the DNA TGTGCCAGCTCACCAGACCACAGCCGGACTACCGACAATGAGCAGTTCTTC. Its translation is CASSPDHSRTTDNEQFF. This sequence joins TRBV18 and TRBJ2-1; possible D gene TRBD2, 6 bases. Trimming removed 2 bases at V and 5 bases at J, with 19 bases between. The CDR3 has 17 amino acids. The germline gives CDR1 KGHSH, CDR2 LQKENI. Combining the CDR3 with reference TRBV18 and TRBJ2-1 gives the whole variable domain NAGVMQNPRHLVRRRGQEARLRCSPMKGHSHVYWYRQLPEEGLKFMVYLQKENIIDESGMPKERFSAEFPKEGPSILRIQQVVRGDSAAYFCASSPDHSRTTDNEQFFGPGTRLTVL.

The gene calls are TRBV19 and TRBJ2-5, with D hard to call. The germline CDR1 and CDR2 sequences are LNHDA and SQIVND (reference sequence). The CDR3 covers 13 residues. V was clipped by 6 bases and J by 4 bases, with 12 bases between them. The CDR3 coding sequence is TGTGCCAGTAGCACCCCCCAAAGAGAGACCCAGTACTTC. It encodes CASSTPQRETQYF.

V usage is TRBV15 and J usage is TRBJ2-1, with no clear D. The CDR3 runs to 16 residues. The germline V gene encodes CDR1 LNHNV and CDR2 YYDKDF (reference sequence). Trimming cost V 0 bases and J 4 bases, with 13 bases left between them. The CDR3 DNA reads as TGTGCCACCAGCAGAGATGGGGTCCTAGGATACAATGAGCAGTTCTTC. Protein: CATSRDGVLGYNEQFF. The full variable domain, with the rest looked up from reference TRBV15 and TRBJ2-1, is DAMVIQNPRYQVTQFGKPVTLSCSQTLNHNVMYWYQQKSSQAPKLLFHYYDKDFNNEADTPDNFQSRRPNTSFCFLDIRSPGLGDTAMYLCATSRDGVLGYNEQFFGPGTRLTVL.

About this clonotype itself: At one end the junction does not follow the germline gene, possibly because of a read error. The chain recombines TRBV20-1 with TRBJ1-5; D uncertain. From germline, CDR1 is DFQATT and CDR2 SNEGSKA (reference sequence). The CDR3 covers 12 residues. CDR3 sequence: CSAGDNNQPQHF. The CDR3 DNA is TGCAGTGCTGGAGATAACAATCAGCCCCAGCATTTT.

V and J are TRBV2 and TRBJ1-4, with D uncertain. CDR1 is SNHLY, CDR2 FYNNEI, per germline. This CDR3 contains 12 residues. Trimming took 8 bases from V and 0 from J, leaving 4 bases between them. The CDR3 nucleotides read TGTGCCAGCGGGCCAACTAATGAAAAACTGTTTTTT. Protein product: CASGPTNEKLFF.

V gene TRBV7-2 combines with J gene TRBJ1-2; D gene ambiguous. Germline V gene lookup returns CDR1 SGHTA and CDR2 FQGNSA. Trimming shortened V by 5 bases and J by 4 bases, and 8 bases separated the two germline ends. The CDR3 covers 12 residues. The CDR3 nucleotides read TGTGCCAGCAGCCTGGGAATCTATGGCTACACCTTC. Its translation is CASSLGIYGYTF. Variable domain in full (rest from reference TRBV7-2 and TRBJ1-2): GAGVSQSPSNKVTEKGKDVELRCDPISGHTALYWYRQSLGQGLEFLIYFQGNSAPDKSGLPSDRFSAERTGGSVSTLTIQRTQQEDSAVYLCASSLGIYGYTFGSGTRLTVV.

The gene calls are TRBV14 and TRBJ1-6; 8 nucleotides line up with TRBD1. Trimming cost V 4 bases and J 11 bases; bases outside gene matches: 7. The CDR3 covers 14 residues. Germline V gene lookup returns CDR1 SGHDN and CDR2 FVKESK. DNA of the CDR3: TGTGCCAGCAGCCCTAGACAGGGGTGGACACCCCTCCACTTT. Amino acids: CASSPRQGWTPLHF.

The chain couples TRBV12-3 or TRBV12-4 to TRBJ2-7; D not resolved. The CDR3 contains 13 residues. V was shortened by 2 bases and J by 2 bases, with 7 bases between the two germline ends. CDR3 DNA sequence: TGTGCCAGCAGTTTACAGGCTGCCTACGAGCAGTACTTC. Encoded protein: CASSLQAAYEQYF.

Note on this clonotype: The junction and the germline gene differ at one end; a read error may be behind it. The chain combines TRBV7-7 with TRBJ1-3; no firm D call. The germline V gene has CDR1 SSHAT and CDR2 FNYEAQ (reference sequence). This CDR3 has 15 residues. CDR3 amino acids: CASSRTVYSGNTIYF. In DNA, the CDR3 is TGTGCTAGCAGCCGCACAGTTTACTCTGGAAACACCATATATTTT.

The J gene is TRBJ2-7, the V gene TRBV2, with D perhaps being TRBD1 or TRBD2 (5 bases each). V lost 6 bases and J lost 3, with 12 bases in between. The germline CDR1 and CDR2 sequences are SNHLY and FYNNEI. The CDR3 loop spans 13 amino acids. CDR3 sequence (DNA): TGTGCCAGCAGCGACGGGACCCACTACGAGCAGTACTTC. Residues: CASSDGTHYEQYF.

This clonotype was seen repeatedly, ten times or more. The V and J genes are TRBV4-1 and TRBJ2-3; 8 bases agree with TRBD2. CDR1 and CDR2 (germline): MGHRA, YSYEKL. The junction had 6 bases not matched to a gene; V was cut back by 4 bases and J by 3 bases. CDR3 length equals 15 residues. CDR3 DNA: TGCGCCAGCAGCCCGCCCGGCGGGAGGACAGATACGCAGTATTTT. Translating gives CASSPPGGRTDTQYF.

Points on this clonotype: Its ends do not fully match the called genes, so a read error is possible. The gene calls are TRBV25-1 and TRBJ1-3; D may be TRBD1 (5 bases). The germline CDR1 and CDR2 sequences are MGHDK and SYGVNS. This CDR3 is 15 amino acids long. The CDR3 DNA sequence: TGTGCCAGCAGTGAATGGGGGGTCTCTGGAAACGCCATATATTTT. Translated: CASSEWGVSGNAIYF.

This clonotype was observed at least ten times. The chain joins TRBV2 to TRBJ2-6; the D is unclear. Germline loops: CDR1 SNHLY, CDR2 FYNNEI. This CDR3 is 18 amino acids long. The germline V and J ends were trimmed by 3 bases and 1 base, with 16 bases remaining between them. In nucleotides, the CDR3 is TGTGCCAGCAGTGAGGCTAGAGCCCTGGGTTCTGGGGCCAACGTCCTGACTTTC. It encodes CASSEARALGSGANVLTF.

The chain links TRBV20-1 to TRBJ2-1, with D possibly called TRBD1 or TRBD2 (5 bases each). Looked up from germline, CDR1 is DFQATT and CDR2 is SNEGSKA (reference sequence). The V and J ends lost 6 bases and 3 bases respectively, with 15 bases between them. This CDR3 has 14 amino acids. CDR3 loop: CSAGPGRGYNEQFF. CDR3 coding DNA: TGCAGTGCAGGGCCGGGACGCGGCTACAATGAGCAGTTCTTC.

This clonotype was counted at least ten times. The J gene is TRBJ2-7, the V gene TRBV12-3 or TRBV12-4; D may be TRBD2 (6 bases). Trimming left V 3 bases short and J 6 bases short, with 18 bases between. The CDR3 consists of 15 residues. The CDR3 sequence: CASSLVLGTAREQYF. In DNA, the CDR3 is TGTGCCAGCAGTTTGGTTCTGGGGACTGCCCGCGAGCAGTACTTC.

This clonotype showed up just a few times. This chain links TRBV20-1 with TRBJ2-2; TRBD1 is a possible D gene (5 bases). CDR3 length: 15 amino acids. Germline CDR1 reads DFQATT; CDR2 reads SNEGSKA (reference sequence). The V gene lost 0 bases and the J gene lost 6 bases, with 14 bases spanning the gap. CDR3 amino acids: CSARDGATVAGELFF. The CDR3 coding sequence is TGCAGTGCTAGAGATGGGGCAACTGTTGCCGGGGAGCTGTTTTTT.